The 20 T cell receptor beta chains below all came from one sample that was sequenced in a study of blood T cell repertoires in COVID-19. Only in-frame clones appear in the TCRdb table, and some are missing; sequencing was by immunoSEQ multiplex PCR. The sample yields 85,000 to 120,000 clones, 75% to 90% seen once. Specimen: peripheral blood. All receptors come from a human donor in a cohort sampled during active COVID-19.

As DNA, the CDR3 is TGTGCCAGCAGCCCAGGGGGCGCAACTAATGGCTACACCTTC. It codes for CASSPGGATNGYTF. This chain joins TRBV28 and TRBJ1-2; TRBD1 matches at 8 bases. Germline CDR1 reads MDHEN; CDR2 reads SYDVKM. Germline trimming cut 6 bases from V and 6 bases from J; bases unmatched to any gene: 9. CDR3 size: 14 residues.

The chain couples TRBV7-2 to TRBJ1-4; D is uncertain. CDR1 and CDR2 (germline): SGHTA, FQGNSA. The CDR3 extends over 15 amino acids. The V gene lost 1 base and the J gene lost 0 bases, with 6 bases spanning the gap. This CDR3 is CASSLEQATNEKLFF. CDR3 sequence (DNA): TGTGCCAGCAGCTTAGAGCAAGCAACTAATGAAAAACTGTTTTTT.

The chain links TRBV29-1 to TRBJ2-4; 10 positions match TRBD1. Trimming at V came to 6 bases and at J to 8 bases, leaving 4 bases not matched to a gene. Germline values: CDR1 SQVTM, CDR2 ANQGSEA. There are 12 residues in the CDR3. The CDR3 is CSVGTGEHIQYF. Written as DNA, the CDR3 is TGCAGCGTCGGGACAGGGGAACACATTCAGTACTTC.

V usage is TRBV28 and J usage is TRBJ2-3; D not certain. Trimming took 6 bases from V and 4 from J, leaving 11 bases between them. This CDR3 region has 13 residues. Germline V gene lookup returns CDR1 MDHEN and CDR2 SYDVKM. CDR3: CASRSLSPDTQYF. In DNA form, the CDR3 reads TGTGCCAGCAGATCTCTTAGCCCAGATACGCAGTATTTT.

The V gene is TRBV5-1, the J gene TRBJ1-5; D ambiguous. The CDR3 is 14 residues long. CDR1 and CDR2 (germline): SGHRS, YFSETQ. Trimming took 8 bases from V and 0 from J, leaving 12 bases between them. CDR3 loop: CARSRRDSNQPQHF. CDR3 coding DNA: TGCGCCAGGAGTCGACGGGATAGCAATCAGCCCCAGCATTTT.

In DNA, the CDR3 is TGTGCCAGCAGCTTGGAGGGCAGGGTAATATATGGCTACACCTTC. This translates into CASSLEGRVIYGYTF. The chain couples TRBV5-6 to TRBJ1-2; D is perhaps TRBD1 (5 bases). Per germline, CDR1 SGHDT and CDR2 YYEEEE. Trimming took 0 bases from V and 5 from J, leaving 14 bases between them. The CDR3 covers 15 residues.

V and J are TRBV2 and TRBJ2-7; D may be TRBD2 (6 bases). The V gene lost 8 bases and the J gene lost 4 bases, with 27 bases spanning the gap. Germline CDR1 is SNHLY and CDR2 is FYNNEI. CDR3 length: 17 amino acids. The CDR3: CASGRPRPRGTGYEQYF. The CDR3 DNA reads as TGTGCCAGCGGGAGGCCACGTCCCCGGGGCACGGGGTACGAGCAGTACTTC.

This sequence joins TRBV5-6 and TRBJ2-4; D perhaps matches TRBD1 (6 bases). The CDR3 covers 12 residues. Germline CDR1 SGHDT, CDR2 YYEEEE. V dropped 0 bases and J dropped 8 bases, with 6 bases sitting between them. The CDR3 reads CASSLAGDIQYF. DNA for the CDR3: TGTGCCAGCAGCTTGGCAGGGGACATTCAGTACTTC.

The chain carries TRBV6-5 and TRBJ2-7, with TRBD1 matching 8 bases. Germline V lookup: CDR1 MNHEY, CDR2 SVGAGI. J lost 0 bases, V lost 0 bases, and 4 bases had no gene match. CDR3 size: 16 residues. This chain's CDR3 is CASSYSWQGASYEQYF. The CDR3 DNA is TGTGCCAGCAGTTACTCTTGGCAGGGGGCCTCCTACGAGCAGTACTTC.

V gene TRBV5-1 combines with J gene TRBJ2-7; D gene unclear. The CDR3 is 12 amino acids. The germline V gene has CDR1 SGHRS and CDR2 YFSETQ. With 4 bases removed from V and 0 bases from J, the gap between germline ends came to 5 bases. DNA for the CDR3: TGCGCCAGCAGCCCTCCCTCCTACGAGCAGTACTTC. Translation: CASSPPSYEQYF.

The chain carries TRBV27 and TRBJ1-6; no firm D call. The length of the CDR3 is 15 residues. The ends were cut back, 2 bases at V and 9 bases at J, with 14 bases in the middle. Per germline, CDR1 MNHEY and CDR2 SMNVEV (reference sequence). The CDR3 bases are TGTGCCAGCAGTTTAGCCCCGGGATTGGGTTCACCCCTCCACTTT. It translates to CASSLAPGLGSPLHF.

The chain recombines TRBV30 with TRBJ2-4; perhaps TRBD1 as D (5 bases). The CDR3 spans 13 residues. Germline loops: CDR1 GTSNPN, CDR2 SVGIG (reference sequence). CDR3 sequence reads: CAATDRVKNIQYF. CDR3 bases: TGTGCTGCGACTGACAGAGTTAAAAACATTCAGTACTTC. Full variable domain (missing parts from reference TRBV30 and TRBJ2-4): SQTIHQWPATLVQPVGSPLSLECTVEGTSNPNLYWYRQAAGRGLQLLFYSVGIGQISSEVPQNLSASRPQDRQFILSSKKLLLSDSGFYLCAATDRVKNIQYFGAGTRLSVL.

The chain recombines TRBV24-1 with TRBJ1-1; D call uncertain. CDR3 length equals 13 residues. CDR1 is KGHDR, CDR2 SFDVKD, per germline. V lost 4 bases and J lost 4, with 9 bases in between. CDR3: CATSDYSGTEAFF. As DNA, the CDR3 is TGTGCCACCAGTGACTATTCCGGCACTGAAGCTTTCTTT.

The gene calls are TRBV19 and TRBJ2-5, with 12 positions matching TRBD2. V was clipped by 6 bases and J by 2 bases; unmatched bases: 1. The CDR3 consists of 14 residues. The germline gives CDR1 LNHDA, CDR2 SQIVND (reference sequence). Here the CDR3 reads CASRGLAGQETQYF. The DNA for the CDR3 is TGTGCCAGTAGAGGACTAGCGGGGCAAGAGACCCAGTACTTC.

In regard to this clone: This same CDR3 is encoded by further DNA sequences in the sample. This chain connects TRBV7-2 to TRBJ2-5, with 7 positions matching TRBD1. Germline V gene data show CDR1 as SGHTA and CDR2 as FQGNSA. J lost 4 bases, V lost 1 base, and 6 bases had no gene match. This CDR3 spans 15 amino acids. The CDR3 sequence is CASSLVRGRVETQYF. The CDR3 DNA reads TGTGCCAGCAGCTTAGTGAGGGGGCGGGTAGAGACCCAGTACTTC.

Here the CDR3 DNA reads TGTGCCAGCAGCCCTTCGGGGGTGGCTGGGGAGACCCAGTACTTC. It is translated as CASSPSGVAGETQYF. This sequence joins TRBV7-3 and TRBJ2-5; the D gene is possibly TRBD2 (6 bases). V gave up 5 bases and J gave up 5 bases, with 18 bases separating them. This CDR3 has 15 residues. Germline-derived CDR1 and CDR2 are SGHTA and FQGTGA.

The DNA of the CDR3 is TGTGCCAGCAGCGTGAGGACTAGCGGGGCCTACAATGAGCAGTTCTTC. The encoded protein is CASSVRTSGAYNEQFF. The chain uses TRBV9 and TRBJ2-1, with TRBD2 identical over 12 bases. The CDR3 is 16 residues long. CDR1 and CDR2 from the germline V gene are SGDLS and YYNGEE. V was pared by 2 bases and J by 2 bases, with 2 bases of the junction left unmatched.

V usage is TRBV9 and J usage is TRBJ1-3, with 9 nucleotides matching TRBD1. The CDR3 is 17 residues long. V lost 3 bases and J lost 4; bases outside the gene matches: 11. The germline CDR1 and CDR2 sequences are SGDLS and YYNGEE. CDR3: CASSANPGTGIGNTIYF. For the CDR3, the DNA is TGTGCCAGCAGCGCTAATCCCGGGACAGGGATCGGAAACACCATATATTTT.

This clone was detected once. The rearrangement uses TRBV18 and TRBJ2-1, with a tentative D call TRBD1 (6 bases). The CDR3 covers 14 residues. V shed 3 bases and J shed 5 bases, with 11 bases lying between them. Germline V lookup: CDR1 KGHSH, CDR2 LQKENI. The CDR3 nucleotides are TGTGCCAGCTCACCCGGGACAACCGACAATGAGCAGTTCTTC. It specifies CASSPGTTDNEQFF.

The chain is built from TRBV6-5 and TRBJ2-1; possible D gene TRBD2, 6 bases. Germline V gene lookup returns CDR1 MNHEY and CDR2 SVGAGI. The CDR3 runs 14 residues. Trimming shortened V by 8 bases and J by 1 base, and 12 bases separated the two germline ends. The CDR3 DNA is TGTGCCAGCGGGATGGGGGGTTCCTACAATGAGCAGTTCTTC. Its protein is CASGMGGSYNEQFF.